A single sample is the source of the 7 T cell receptor beta chains below, sequenced in a study of glioma-infiltrating T cells after dendritic cell vaccination. Sequencing used immunoSEQ multiplex PCR; TCRdb keeps in-frame clones, though not all of them. The sample has about 67,000 clones; around 86% are singletons. The sequencing used blood, collected before dendritic cell vaccination. These TCRs come from a human donor with glioblastoma.

This chain links TRBV5-1 with TRBJ1-6, with D possibly TRBD1 on 5 matching bases. The germline V gene encodes CDR1 SGHRS and CDR2 YFSETQ. Trimming took off 0 bases at V and 10 bases at J, with 8 bases between the two ends. CDR3 length: 13 amino acids. The CDR3 spells CASSLGGDSPLHF. The CDR3 nucleotides read TGCGCCAGCAGCTTGGGGGGGGACTCACCCCTCCACTTT.

On this clone itself: Different DNA sequences within this sample yield the same CDR3. J is TRBJ1-2 and V is TRBV7-9; TRBD1 is a possible D gene (5 bases). Germline assignment: CDR1 SEHNR and CDR2 FQNEAQ (reference sequence). The CDR3 consists of 13 residues. Trimming left V 4 bases short and J 7 bases short, with 13 bases between. The CDR3 here is CASSSGTGGGYTF. The CDR3 DNA follows: TGTGCCAGCAGCTCCGGGACCGGGGGTGGCTACACCTTC.

Comment on this clone: Additional DNA sequences in this sample encode the identical CDR3. The chain links TRBV9 to TRBJ1-5; maybe TRBD1 (5 bases). V was shortened by 2 bases and J by 7 bases, with 10 bases between the two germline ends. The CDR3 is made up of 13 amino acids. Germline values: CDR1 SGDLS, CDR2 YYNGEE. CDR3 in amino acids: CASSVTGRQPQHF. For the CDR3, the DNA is TGTGCCAGCAGCGTTACAGGACGACAGCCCCAGCATTTT. Full variable domain (rest looked up from reference TRBV9 and TRBJ1-5): DSGVTQTPKHLITATGQRVTLRCSPRSGDLSVYWYQQSLDQGLQFLIQYYNGEERAKGNILERFSAQQFPDLHSELNLSSLELGDSALYFCASSVTGRQPQHFGDGTRLSIL.

The V call is TRBV5-4, the J call TRBJ2-2; 7 positions agree with TRBD1. The CDR3 consists of 15 residues. The V gene's germline CDR1 is SGHNT and CDR2 YYREEE (reference sequence). The J segment lost 6 bases and the V segment lost 4 bases, leaving 9 bases of the junction unmatched. CDR3 in DNA: TGTGCCAGCAGCCAGGAAAGGGGGCAGTCCGGGGAGCTGTTTTTT. It is translated as CASSQERGQSGELFF.

V usage is TRBV7-6 and J usage is TRBJ2-5; 7 nucleotides line up with TRBD2. The J segment lost 2 bases and the V segment lost 6 bases, leaving 9 bases of the junction unmatched. CDR3 size: 15 residues. Germline-derived CDR1 and CDR2 are SGHVS and FNYEAQ. For the CDR3, the DNA is TGTGCCAGCAGACAACTCAGCGGGGCTCAAGAGACCCAGTACTTC. Its translation: CASRQLSGAQETQYF.

The V and J genes are TRBV5-1 and TRBJ1-2, with a weak D call TRBD1 (5 bases). The CDR3 totals 13 residues. V gave up 7 bases and J gave up 2 bases, with 12 bases separating them. Germline CDR1 is SGHRS and CDR2 is YFSETQ. CDR3 coding DNA: TGCGCCAGCCAGGCCGGGGGGAACTATGGCTACACCTTC. Its translation is CASQAGGNYGYTF.

The chain combines TRBV6-1 with TRBJ2-5; 7 bases match TRBD1. The CDR3 is made up of 14 amino acids. The V gene end was trimmed by 7 bases and the J gene end by 5 bases; junction bases not matched to a gene: 10. Germline CDR1 reads MNHNS; CDR2 reads SASEGT. CDR3 region: CASTEGDSRETQYF. In DNA, the CDR3 is TGTGCCAGCACCGAGGGGGACAGCCGGGAGACCCAGTACTTC.